This T cell receptor (beta chain) was profiled in a study of cytotoxic CD8 clonotypes in ibrutinib-treated CLL. The CDR3 is 12 amino acids. Germline CDR1 is SQVTM and CDR2 is ANQGSEA. Trimming at V came to 3 bases and at J to 5 bases, leaving 3 bases not matched to a gene. The method was immunoSEQ multiplex PCR; TCRdb's version includes in-frame clones alone and lacks a portion of them. This sample has fewer than 400,000 clones, with roughly 67% found just once. Sequenced material: PBMCs, taken after 36 months of ibrutinib treatment. V is TRBV29-1 and J is TRBJ2-7, with 8 positions matching TRBD1. The clonotype comes from a human donor with chronic lymphocytic leukemia. CDR3 coding DNA: TGCAGCGTTGAGGACAGGGCCCACGAGCAGTACTTC. The encoded protein is CSVEDRAHEQYF.